The clone carrying this TCR beta chain was picked up a small number of times. The data belong to a study of control samples from healthy donors and cancer patients. V lost 5 bases, J lost 7 bases, and 21 bases lay in between. The germline CDR1 and CDR2 sequences are LNHDA and SQIVND (reference sequence). The CDR3 extends over 17 amino acids. TCRdb's copy holds only in-frame clones and misses some; the assay was immunoSEQ multiplex PCR. This table holds just under 100,000 clones, 85% to 95% found once. Material for sequencing was blood. The TCR sequence derives from a man aged 18 to 29 in good health. The rearrangement links TRBV19 to TRBJ1-6; possible D gene TRBD1, 6 bases. The CDR3 region is CASSRSTGIGLNSPLHF. In DNA, the CDR3 is TGTGCCAGTAGTCGATCCACAGGGATAGGGCTCAATTCACCCCTCCACTTT. The full variable domain, its missing parts supplied by reference TRBV19 and TRBJ1-6, is DGGITQSPKYLFRKEGQNVTLSCEQNLNHDAMYWYRQDPGQGLRLIYYSQIVNDFQKGDIAEGYSVSREKKESFPLTVTSAQKNPTAFYLCASSRSTGIGLNSPLHFGNGTRLTVT.